The 23 T cell receptor beta chains listed next were all sequenced from one sample in a study of shared clonotypes between healthy human individuals. The repertoire was sequenced with immunoSEQ multiplex PCR; TCRdb's copy has only in-frame clones and lacks some. This repertoire shows roughly 1,800,000 clones, less than 95% found once; its top ten account for around 1.2%. CD45RO-negative, CCR7-selected cells formed the naive CD8 fraction, which excluded terminally differentiated effector memory CD45RA+ cells. Sequenced sample: naive CD8+ T cells sorted from blood. These TCRs come from a man between 18 and 29 years old in good health.

For the CDR3, the DNA is TGTGCCAGCAGCACCCGAGGGACGGGCTTGGAGACCCAGTACTTC. Translated, it gives CASSTRGTGLETQYF. The V and J genes are TRBV9 and TRBJ2-5, with D perhaps matching TRBD1 or TRBD2 (5 bases each). Germline V CDR1 and CDR2: SGDLS, YYNGEE. The V end lost 4 bases, the J end lost 5 bases, and 18 bases lay between the germline ends. This CDR3 comprises 15 residues.

About this clone: Other DNA sequences within the sample encode an identical CDR3. The V gene is TRBV4-1, the J gene TRBJ2-3, with D hard to call. CDR1 is MGHRA, CDR2 YSYEKL, per germline. With 0 bases removed from V and 0 bases from J, the gap between germline ends came to 4 bases. The CDR3 extends over 14 amino acids. Written as DNA, the CDR3 is TGCGCCAGCAGCCAAGACCCGAGCACAGATACGCAGTATTTT. It yields the protein CASSQDPSTDTQYF.

The CDR3 sequence is CASSQDDRIEAFF. In DNA, the CDR3 is TGTGCCAGCAGCCAAGACGACAGGATCGAAGCTTTCTTT. The chain is built from TRBV4-2 and TRBJ1-1, with a weak D call TRBD1 (6 bases). CDR3 length equals 13 residues. Germline CDR1 and CDR2: LGHNA and YNFKEQ. Trimming removed 0 bases from V and 8 bases from J, with 10 bases in between.

Notes on this clone: This same CDR3 is encoded by further DNA sequences in the sample. The chain uses TRBV7-9 and TRBJ2-7; D call uncertain. The ends were cut back, 5 bases at V and 4 bases at J, with 9 bases in the middle. Per the germline V gene, CDR1 is SEHNR and CDR2 is FQNEAQ (reference sequence). The CDR3 has 12 amino acids. The CDR3 loop is CASSPPGYEQYF. The CDR3 DNA follows: TGTGCCAGCAGCCCACCCGGGTACGAGCAGTACTTC.

As concerns this clone: Other DNA sequences within the sample encode an identical CDR3. The genes are TRBV30 and TRBJ1-1; no clear D gene. The CDR3 spans 12 residues. From germline, CDR1 is GTSNPN and CDR2 SVGIG (reference sequence). V lost 2 bases and J 5 bases, leaving 9 bases between the germline ends. The CDR3 coding sequence is TGTGCCTGGAGTCCCTTGGGTACTGAAGCTTTCTTT. It specifies CAWSPLGTEAFF.

V gene TRBV2 combines with J gene TRBJ1-2; no clear D gene. The CDR3 extends over 15 amino acids. Germline-derived CDR1 and CDR2 are SNHLY and FYNNEI. V was clipped by 5 bases and J by 7 bases, with 20 bases between them. In DNA form, the CDR3 reads TGTGCCAGCAGTCCCCAAGAGGGAGGGTTTGTTGGCTACACCTTC. As protein: CASSPQEGGFVGYTF. The variable domain in full, with the rest retrieved from reference TRBV2 and TRBJ1-2, is EPEVTQTPSHQVTQMGQEVILRCVPISNHLYFYWYRQILGQKVEFLVSFYNNEISEKSEIFDDQFSVERPDGSNFTLKIRSTKLEDSAMYFCASSPQEGGFVGYTFGSGTRLTVV.

For the CDR3, the DNA is TGTGCCAGCAGCTCAAGACTAGCGGGAGAATCGGAGACCCAGTACTTC. It yields the protein CASSSRLAGESETQYF. V gene TRBV9 combines with J gene TRBJ2-5; 12 bases map to TRBD2. CDR1 SGDLS and CDR2 YYNGEE come from the germline V gene. This CDR3 region has 16 residues. Trimming at V came to 4 bases and at J to 5 bases, leaving 9 bases not matched to a gene.

The chain couples TRBV27 to TRBJ2-7; D unclear. The CDR3 length is 11 residues. Germline V gives CDR1 MNHEY, CDR2 SMNVEV (reference sequence). V was trimmed by 10 bases and J by 2 bases, leaving 9 bases between them. CDR3 sequence: CATSSTYEQYF. In DNA, the CDR3 is TGTGCCACCTCATCCACCTACGAGCAGTACTTC.

The chain couples TRBV7-9 to TRBJ2-7; D may be TRBD1 (5 bases). The CDR3 spans 15 residues. The V gene's germline CDR1 is SEHNR and CDR2 FQNEAQ (reference sequence). V was clipped by 1 base and J by 2 bases, with 12 bases between them. The CDR3 bases are TGTGCCAGCAGCTTAGGACAGACGGGCCCCTACGAGCAGTACTTC. Translating gives CASSLGQTGPYEQYF. The entire variable domain, with the rest obtained from reference TRBV7-9 and TRBJ2-7, is as follows: DTGVSQNPRHKITKRGQNVTFRCDPISEHNRLYWYRQTLGQGPEFLTYFQNEAQLEKSRLLSDRFSAERPKGSFSTLEIQRTEQGDSAMYLCASSLGQTGPYEQYFGPGTRLTVT.

As regards this clone: Other nucleotide sequences from this sample produce the same CDR3. The rearrangement uses TRBV4-1 and TRBJ2-7; 11 positions match TRBD2. This CDR3 comprises 14 residues. The junction had 0 bases not matched to a gene; V was cut back by 2 bases and J by 3 bases. The germline CDR1 and CDR2 sequences are MGHRA and YSYEKL. As DNA, the CDR3 is TGCGCCAGCAGCCAAACTAGCGGGAGCTACGAGCAGTACTTC. As protein: CASSQTSGSYEQYF.

V and J are TRBV7-9 and TRBJ1-6, with D unclear. Germline loops: CDR1 SEHNR, CDR2 FQNEAQ (reference sequence). V lost 1 base, J lost 15 bases, and 10 bases lay in between. CDR3 length: 12 amino acids. CDR3 amino acids: CASSLGQSILHF. The CDR3 DNA reads TGTGCCAGCAGCTTAGGTCAAAGCATCCTCCACTTT.

The rearrangement uses TRBV4-3 and TRBJ2-1; 11 bases fit TRBD2. Trimming removed 5 bases from V and 3 bases from J; junction bases left unmatched: 3. CDR3 length equals 15 residues. From germline, CDR1 is LGHNA and CDR2 YSLEER. CDR3 nucleotides: TGCGCCAGCAGCTACGGGACTAGCGGCTACAATGAGCAGTTCTTC. Encoded protein: CASSYGTSGYNEQFF.

The chain links TRBV4-1 to TRBJ2-3; 8 nucleotides align to TRBD2. V dropped 0 bases and J dropped 4; count of bases not matched to a gene: 3. The germline gives CDR1 MGHRA, CDR2 YSYEKL. This CDR3 region has 15 residues. CDR3 sequence: CASSQEGGGPDTQYF. Here the CDR3 DNA reads TGCGCCAGCAGCCAAGAAGGCGGGGGGCCAGATACGCAGTATTTT.

The J gene is TRBJ2-7, the V gene TRBV27, with D perhaps TRBD2 (5 bases). The CDR3 runs 16 residues. Germline CDR1 MNHEY, CDR2 SMNVEV (reference sequence). V was pared by 4 bases and J by 0 bases, with 16 bases between. The CDR3 nucleotides read TGTGCCAGCAGTTCCTCGATCGGGGAAGCCTCCTACGAGCAGTACTTC. This gives the protein CASSSSIGEASYEQYF.

On this clone itself: Other DNA sequences in this sample translate to the same CDR3. V gene TRBV6-5 combines with J gene TRBJ2-1; TRBD2 agrees at 9 bases. Per germline, CDR1 MNHEY and CDR2 SVGAGI. The CDR3 is 16 amino acids. J was trimmed by 3 bases and V by 3 bases; bases with no gene match: 6. The CDR3 nucleotides read TGTGCCAGCAGTTATTTTGGGACTAGCAGCTACAATGAGCAGTTCTTC. This sequence encodes CASSYFGTSSYNEQFF.

As to this clone: The sample carries other DNA sequences with the same CDR3. This sequence joins TRBV27 and TRBJ2-1; no firm D call. Trimming left V 2 bases short and J 10 bases short, with 6 bases between. CDR3 length: 11 residues. CDR1 is MNHEY and CDR2 is SMNVEV in the germline V gene (reference sequence). CDR3 region: CASSLGTEQFF. The CDR3 nucleotides are TGTGCCAGCAGTTTAGGCACGGAGCAGTTCTTC.

The V call is TRBV5-5, the J call TRBJ2-7, with TRBD1 as a possible D gene (5 bases). V was trimmed by 1 base and J by 6 bases, leaving 8 bases between them. This CDR3 spans 12 amino acids. Germline V CDR1 and CDR2: SGHKS, YYEKEE (reference sequence). The CDR3 spells CASSLIGVEQYF. The CDR3 DNA follows: TGTGCCAGCAGCTTGATAGGGGTCGAGCAGTACTTC.

This chain joins TRBV27 and TRBJ1-6, with no clear D. The CDR3 covers 15 residues. The V end lost 5 bases, the J end lost 9 bases, and 17 bases lay between the germline ends. Germline CDR1 and CDR2: MNHEY and SMNVEV (reference sequence). As DNA, the CDR3 is TGTGCCAGCAGTGTACGACTTAGATCGGCTTCACCCCTCCACTTT. Its translation is CASSVRLRSASPLHF.

A word on this clone: The same CDR3 also results from other DNA sequences found in this sample. The rearrangement links TRBV5-1 to TRBJ1-5; D might be TRBD1 (5 bases). Germline V gene sequence: CDR1 SGHRS, CDR2 YFSETQ. CDR3 length: 15 amino acids. The V and J ends lost 0 bases and 0 bases respectively, with 7 bases between them. In DNA form, the CDR3 reads TGCGCCAGCAGCTTGGATCAGGGTAGCAATCAGCCCCAGCATTTT. Translated, it gives CASSLDQGSNQPQHF.

This rearrangement joins TRBV5-5 to TRBJ2-7, with D possibly being TRBD1 or TRBD2 (5 bases each). Germline loops: CDR1 SGHKS, CDR2 YYEKEE (reference sequence). The CDR3 is 12 residues long. V shed 4 bases and J shed 7 bases, with 12 bases lying between them. CDR3: CASSPGPTEQYF. The CDR3 bases are TGTGCCAGCAGCCCGGGGCCCACGGAGCAGTACTTC.

The chain couples TRBV6-5 to TRBJ2-7; D is unresolved. V was cut by 5 bases and J by 0 bases, with 14 bases left in between. The germline CDR1 and CDR2 sequences are MNHEY and SVGAGI. The CDR3 runs 15 residues. The CDR3 DNA follows: TGTGCCAGCAGTCCGAGCAGAATAGGCTCCTACGAGCAGTACTTC. Translating gives CASSPSRIGSYEQYF.

Remarks on this clone: The identical CDR3 is also encoded by other nucleotide sequences in the sample. V is TRBV5-6 and J is TRBJ2-3, with TRBD2 as a possible D gene (6 bases). CDR1 and CDR2 from the germline V gene are SGHDT and YYEEEE. The length of the CDR3 is 14 residues. V was cut by 0 bases and J by 1 base, with 6 bases left in between. The CDR3 is CASSLAGGTDTQYF. The CDR3 DNA sequence: TGTGCCAGCAGCTTGGCGGGGGGCACAGATACGCAGTATTTT.

As for this clone: The identical CDR3 is also encoded by other nucleotide sequences in the sample. This CDR3 is CASSLGRGETQYF. The CDR3, as DNA: TGTGCCAGCAGTCTGGGCAGGGGAGAGACCCAGTACTTC. The chain recombines TRBV27 with TRBJ2-5; D is possibly TRBD1 (6 bases). Germline loops: CDR1 MNHEY, CDR2 SMNVEV (reference sequence). The CDR3 totals 13 residues. V shed 5 bases and J shed 4 bases, with 11 bases lying between them.